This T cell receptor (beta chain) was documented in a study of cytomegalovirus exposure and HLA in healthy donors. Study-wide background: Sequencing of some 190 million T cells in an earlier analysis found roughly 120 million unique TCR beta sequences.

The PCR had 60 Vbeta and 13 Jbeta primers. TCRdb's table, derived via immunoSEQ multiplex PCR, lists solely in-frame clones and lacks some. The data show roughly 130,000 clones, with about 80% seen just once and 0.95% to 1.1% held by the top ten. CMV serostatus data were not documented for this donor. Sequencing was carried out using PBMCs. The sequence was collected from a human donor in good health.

CDR3 loop: CASSSSGAIYEQYF. The CDR3 DNA sequence: TGTGCCAGCAGTTCTTCAGGGGCCATCTACGAGCAGTACTTC. V gene TRBV28 combines with J gene TRBJ2-7; D may be TRBD1 (6 bases). The V end lost 4 bases, the J end lost 3 bases, and 13 bases lay between the germline ends. Germline V gives CDR1 MDHEN, CDR2 SYDVKM. CDR3 length: 14 residues.